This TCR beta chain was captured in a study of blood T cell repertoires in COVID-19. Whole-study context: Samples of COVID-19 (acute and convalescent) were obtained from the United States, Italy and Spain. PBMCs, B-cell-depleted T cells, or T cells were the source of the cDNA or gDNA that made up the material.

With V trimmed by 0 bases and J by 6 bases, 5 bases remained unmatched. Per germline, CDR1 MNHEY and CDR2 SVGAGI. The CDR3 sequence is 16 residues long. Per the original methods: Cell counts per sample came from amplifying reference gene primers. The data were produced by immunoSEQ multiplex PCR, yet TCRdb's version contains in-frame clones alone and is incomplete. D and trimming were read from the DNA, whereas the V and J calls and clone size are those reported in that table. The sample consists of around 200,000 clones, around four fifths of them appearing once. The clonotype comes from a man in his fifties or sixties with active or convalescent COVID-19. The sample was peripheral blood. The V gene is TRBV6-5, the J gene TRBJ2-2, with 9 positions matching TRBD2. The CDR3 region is CASSYSGSGSPGELFF. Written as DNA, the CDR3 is TGTGCCAGCAGTTACTCAGGTAGCGGGAGCCCCGGGGAGCTGTTTTTT.